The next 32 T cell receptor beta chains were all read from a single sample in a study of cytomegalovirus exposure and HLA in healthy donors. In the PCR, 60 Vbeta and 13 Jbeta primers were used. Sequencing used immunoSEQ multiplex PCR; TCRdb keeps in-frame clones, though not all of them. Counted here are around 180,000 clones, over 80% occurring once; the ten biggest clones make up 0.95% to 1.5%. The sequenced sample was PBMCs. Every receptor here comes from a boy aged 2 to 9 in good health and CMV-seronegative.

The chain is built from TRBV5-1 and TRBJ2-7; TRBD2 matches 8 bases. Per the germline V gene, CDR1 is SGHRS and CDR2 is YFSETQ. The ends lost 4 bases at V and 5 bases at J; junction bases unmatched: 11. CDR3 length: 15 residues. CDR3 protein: CASSHGGGRVNEQYF. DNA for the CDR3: TGCGCCAGCAGCCACGGGGGGGGTCGGGTGAACGAGCAGTACTTC. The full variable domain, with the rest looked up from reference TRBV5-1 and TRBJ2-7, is KAGVTQTPRYLIKTRGQQVTLSCSPISGHRSVSWYQQTPGQGLQFLFEYFSETQRNKGNFPGRFSGRQFSNSRSEMNVSTLELGDSALYLCASSHGGGRVNEQYFGPGTRLTVT.

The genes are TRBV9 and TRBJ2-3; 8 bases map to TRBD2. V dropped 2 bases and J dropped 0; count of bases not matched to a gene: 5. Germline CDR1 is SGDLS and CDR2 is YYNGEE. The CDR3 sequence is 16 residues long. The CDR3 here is CASSVLAGSSTDTQYF. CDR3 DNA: TGTGCCAGCAGCGTGTTAGCGGGGAGTAGCACAGATACGCAGTATTTT.

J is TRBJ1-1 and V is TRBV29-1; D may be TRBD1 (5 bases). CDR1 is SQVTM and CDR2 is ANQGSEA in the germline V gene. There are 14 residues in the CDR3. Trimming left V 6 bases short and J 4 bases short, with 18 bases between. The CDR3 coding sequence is TGCAGCGTCAGGTGGGGCGCGGGGTGCACTGAAGCTTTCTTT. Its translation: CSVRWGAGCTEAFF.

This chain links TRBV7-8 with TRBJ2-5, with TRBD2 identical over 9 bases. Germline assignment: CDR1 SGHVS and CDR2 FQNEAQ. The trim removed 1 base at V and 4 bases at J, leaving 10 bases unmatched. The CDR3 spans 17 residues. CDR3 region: CASSLDGLAGGRETQYF. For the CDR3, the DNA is TGTGCCAGCAGCTTAGACGGTCTTGCGGGGGGGCGAGAGACCCAGTACTTC.

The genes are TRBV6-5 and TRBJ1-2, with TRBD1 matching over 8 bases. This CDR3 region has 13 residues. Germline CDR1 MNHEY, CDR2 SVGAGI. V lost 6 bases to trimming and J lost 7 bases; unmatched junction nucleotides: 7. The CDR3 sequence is CASSTLTGVGYTF. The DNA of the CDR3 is TGTGCCAGCAGCACCTTGACAGGGGTTGGCTACACCTTC.

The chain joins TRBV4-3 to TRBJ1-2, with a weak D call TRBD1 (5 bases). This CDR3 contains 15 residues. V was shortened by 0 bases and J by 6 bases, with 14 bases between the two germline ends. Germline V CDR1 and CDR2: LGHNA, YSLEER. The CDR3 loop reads CASSQELRTNDGYTF. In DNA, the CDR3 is TGCGCCAGCAGCCAAGAGTTAAGGACAAACGATGGCTACACCTTC.

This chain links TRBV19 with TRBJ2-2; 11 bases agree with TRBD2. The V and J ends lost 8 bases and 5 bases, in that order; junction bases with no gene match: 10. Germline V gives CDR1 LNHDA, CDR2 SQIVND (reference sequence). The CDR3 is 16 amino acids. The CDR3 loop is CASSPSGGLRTGELFF. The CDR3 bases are TGTGCCAGTTCGCCTAGCGGGGGGCTGAGGACCGGGGAGCTGTTTTTT.

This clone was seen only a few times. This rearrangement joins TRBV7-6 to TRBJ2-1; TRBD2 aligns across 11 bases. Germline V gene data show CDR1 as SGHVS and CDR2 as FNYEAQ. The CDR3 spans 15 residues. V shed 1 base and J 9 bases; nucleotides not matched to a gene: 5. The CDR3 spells CASSLELAGASEQFF. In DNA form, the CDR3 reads TGTGCCAGCAGCTTAGAACTAGCGGGAGCGAGTGAGCAGTTCTTC. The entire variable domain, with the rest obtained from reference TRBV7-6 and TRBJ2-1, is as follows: GAGVSQSPRYKVTKRGQDVALRCDPISGHVSLYWYRQALGQGPEFLTYFNYEAQQDKSGLPNDRFSAERPEGSISTLTIQRTEQRDSAMYRCASSLELAGASEQFFGPGTRLTVL.

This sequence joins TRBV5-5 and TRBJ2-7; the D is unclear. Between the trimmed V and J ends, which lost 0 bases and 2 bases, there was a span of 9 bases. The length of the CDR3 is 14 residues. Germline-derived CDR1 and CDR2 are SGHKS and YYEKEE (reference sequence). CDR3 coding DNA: TGTGCCAGCAGCTTGGGACTCGAAACCTACGAGCAGTACGTC. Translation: CASSLGLETYEQYV.

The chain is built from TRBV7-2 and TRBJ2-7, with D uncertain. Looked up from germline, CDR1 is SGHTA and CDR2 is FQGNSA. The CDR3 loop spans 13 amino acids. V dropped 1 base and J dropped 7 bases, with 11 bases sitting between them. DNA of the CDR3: TGTGCCAGCAGCTTAGTCCCCAGAGGAGAGCAGTACTTC. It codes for CASSLVPRGEQYF.

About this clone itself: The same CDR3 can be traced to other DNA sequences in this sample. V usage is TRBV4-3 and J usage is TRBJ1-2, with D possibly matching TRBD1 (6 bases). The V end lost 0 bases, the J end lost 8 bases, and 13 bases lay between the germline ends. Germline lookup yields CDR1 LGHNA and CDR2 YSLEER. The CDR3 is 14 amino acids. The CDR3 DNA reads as TGCGCCAGCAGCCAAGATCGGGGGGCCGGGGGCTACACCTTC. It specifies CASSQDRGAGGYTF.

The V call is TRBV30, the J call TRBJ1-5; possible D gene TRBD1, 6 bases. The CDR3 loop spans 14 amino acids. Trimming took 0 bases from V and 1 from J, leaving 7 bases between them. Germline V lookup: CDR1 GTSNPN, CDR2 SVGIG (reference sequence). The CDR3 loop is CAWSVGGSNQPQHF. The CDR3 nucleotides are TGTGCCTGGAGTGTAGGGGGAAGCAATCAGCCCCAGCATTTT.

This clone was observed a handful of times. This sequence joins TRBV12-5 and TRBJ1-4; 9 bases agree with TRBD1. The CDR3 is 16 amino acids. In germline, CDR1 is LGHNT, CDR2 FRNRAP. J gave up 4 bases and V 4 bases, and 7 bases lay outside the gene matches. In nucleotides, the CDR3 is TGTGCTAGTGGTTCGGACAGGGGTGATGTTAATGAAAAACTGTTTTTT. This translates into CASGSDRGDVNEKLFF. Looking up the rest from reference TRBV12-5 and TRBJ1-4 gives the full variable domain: DARVTQTPRHKVTEMGQEVTMRCQPILGHNTVFWYRQTMMQGLELLAYFRNRAPLDDSGMPKDRFSAEMPDATLATLKIQPSEPRDSAVYFCASGSDRGDVNEKLFFGSGTQLSVL.

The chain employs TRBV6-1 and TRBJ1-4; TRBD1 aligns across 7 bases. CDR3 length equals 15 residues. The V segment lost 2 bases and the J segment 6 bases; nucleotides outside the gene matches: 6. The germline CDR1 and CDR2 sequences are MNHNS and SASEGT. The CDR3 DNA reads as TGTGCCAGCAGTGAATTTCATACAGGGGATGAAAAACTGTTTTTT. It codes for CASSEFHTGDEKLFF.

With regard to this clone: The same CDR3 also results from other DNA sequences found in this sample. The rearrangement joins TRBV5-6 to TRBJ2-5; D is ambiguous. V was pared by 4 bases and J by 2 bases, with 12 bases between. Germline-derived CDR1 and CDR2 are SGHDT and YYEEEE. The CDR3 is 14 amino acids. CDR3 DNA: TGTGCCAGCAGCCCTGTCTCGACACAAGAGACCCAGTACTTC. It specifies CASSPVSTQETQYF.

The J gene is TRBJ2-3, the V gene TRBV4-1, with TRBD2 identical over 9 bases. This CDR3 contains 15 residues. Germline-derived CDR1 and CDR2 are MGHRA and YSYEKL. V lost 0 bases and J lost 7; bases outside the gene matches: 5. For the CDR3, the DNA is TGCGCCAGCAGCCAAGATAGCGGGAGTAAAAATACGCAGTATTTT. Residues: CASSQDSGSKNTQYF.

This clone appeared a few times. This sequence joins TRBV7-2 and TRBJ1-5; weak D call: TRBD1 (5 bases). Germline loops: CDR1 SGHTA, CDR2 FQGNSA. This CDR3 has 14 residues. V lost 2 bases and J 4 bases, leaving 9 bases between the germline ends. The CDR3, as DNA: TGTGCCAGCAGCTTACTTGACAGTAATCAGCCCCAGCATTTT. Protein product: CASSLLDSNQPQHF.

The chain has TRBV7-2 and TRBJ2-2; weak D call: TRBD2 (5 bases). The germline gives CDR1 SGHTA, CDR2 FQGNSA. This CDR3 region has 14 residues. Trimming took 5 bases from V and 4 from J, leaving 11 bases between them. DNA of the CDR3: TGTGCCAGCAGCCCGGACTGGGGCACCGGGGAGCTGTTTTTT. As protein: CASSPDWGTGELFF.

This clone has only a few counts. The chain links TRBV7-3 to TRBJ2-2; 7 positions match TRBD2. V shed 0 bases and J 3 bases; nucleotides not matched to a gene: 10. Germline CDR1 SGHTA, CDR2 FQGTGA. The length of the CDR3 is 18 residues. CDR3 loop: CASSLTIGGGPDTGELFF. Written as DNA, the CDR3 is TGTGCCAGCAGCTTAACGATTGGGGGAGGGCCGGACACCGGGGAGCTGTTTTTT.

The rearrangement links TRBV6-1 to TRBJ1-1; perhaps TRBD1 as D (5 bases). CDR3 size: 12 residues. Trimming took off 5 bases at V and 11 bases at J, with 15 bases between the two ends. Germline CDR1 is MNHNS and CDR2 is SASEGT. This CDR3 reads CASSTQGPWAFF. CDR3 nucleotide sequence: TGTGCCAGCAGTACTCAGGGCCCGTGGGCTTTCTTT.

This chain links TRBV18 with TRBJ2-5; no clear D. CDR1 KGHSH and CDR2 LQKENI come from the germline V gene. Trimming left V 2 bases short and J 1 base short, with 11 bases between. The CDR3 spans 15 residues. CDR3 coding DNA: TGTGCCAGCTCACCAGTGATTGGCAGCCAAGAGACCCAGTACTTC. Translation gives CASSPVIGSQETQYF.

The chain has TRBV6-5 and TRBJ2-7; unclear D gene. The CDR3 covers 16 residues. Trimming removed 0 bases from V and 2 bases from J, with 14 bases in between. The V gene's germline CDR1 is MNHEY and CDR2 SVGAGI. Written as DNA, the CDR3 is TGTGCCAGCAGTTACTCTTCGGTCATGATACCCTACGAGCAGTACTTC. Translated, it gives CASSYSSVMIPYEQYF.

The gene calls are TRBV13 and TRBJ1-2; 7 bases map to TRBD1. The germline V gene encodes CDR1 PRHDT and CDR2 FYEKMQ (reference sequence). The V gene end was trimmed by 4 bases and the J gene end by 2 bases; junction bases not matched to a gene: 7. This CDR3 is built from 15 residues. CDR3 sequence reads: CASSSSTGSNYGYTF. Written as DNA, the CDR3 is TGTGCCAGCAGCTCCTCGACAGGGTCCAACTATGGCTACACCTTC.

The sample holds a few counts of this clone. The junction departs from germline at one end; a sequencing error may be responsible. CDR3 DNA: TGTGCCAGCAGTTTAGGGGGACAGGGGCCGTCCTACACCTTC. Its translation is CASSLGGQGPSYTF. The V call is TRBV7-8, the J call TRBJ1-2, with TRBD1 matching over 10 bases. The germline CDR1 and CDR2 sequences are SGHVS and FQNEAQ. The CDR3 has 14 residues. The full variable domain, with the rest looked up from reference TRBV7-8 and TRBJ1-2, is GAGVSQSPRYKVAKRGQDVALRCDPISGHVSLFWYQQALGQGPEFLTYFQNEAQLDKSGLPSDRFFAERPEGSVSTLKIQRTQQEDSAVYLCASSLGGQGPSYTFGSGTRLTVV.

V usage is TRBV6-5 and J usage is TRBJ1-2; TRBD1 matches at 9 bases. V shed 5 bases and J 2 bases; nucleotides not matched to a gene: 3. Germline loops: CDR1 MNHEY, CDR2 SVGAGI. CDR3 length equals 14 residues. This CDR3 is CASSEGQGNYGYTF. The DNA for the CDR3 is TGTGCCAGCAGTGAGGGACAGGGAAACTATGGCTACACCTTC.

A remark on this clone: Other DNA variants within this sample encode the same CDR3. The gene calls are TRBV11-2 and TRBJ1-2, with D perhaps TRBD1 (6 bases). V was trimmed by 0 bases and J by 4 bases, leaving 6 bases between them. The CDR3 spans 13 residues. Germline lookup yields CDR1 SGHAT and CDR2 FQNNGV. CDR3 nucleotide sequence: TGTGCCAGCAGCTTAGACAGGGGCTATGGCTACACCTTC. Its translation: CASSLDRGYGYTF.

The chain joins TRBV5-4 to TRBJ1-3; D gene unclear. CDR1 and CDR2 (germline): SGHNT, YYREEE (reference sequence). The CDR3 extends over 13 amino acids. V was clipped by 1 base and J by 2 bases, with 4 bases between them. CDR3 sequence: CASSLPAGNTIYF. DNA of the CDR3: TGTGCCAGCAGCTTGCCGGCTGGAAACACCATATATTTT. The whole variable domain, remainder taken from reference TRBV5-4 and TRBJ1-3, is ETGVTQSPTHLIKTRGQQVTLRCSSQSGHNTVSWYQQALGQGPQFIFQYYREEENGRGNFPPRFSGLQFPNYSSELNVNALELDDSALYLCASSLPAGNTIYFGEGSWLTVV.

For the CDR3, the DNA is TGTGCCAGCAGCGTCCAAGCCGGGACAGGATTCGTGAACACTGAAGCTTTCTTT. Its protein product is CASSVQAGTGFVNTEAFF. This chain joins TRBV9 and TRBJ1-1, with TRBD1 matching 8 bases. CDR1 and CDR2 (germline): SGDLS, YYNGEE. Germline trimming cut 2 bases from V and 0 bases from J; bases unmatched to any gene: 12. There are 18 residues in the CDR3.

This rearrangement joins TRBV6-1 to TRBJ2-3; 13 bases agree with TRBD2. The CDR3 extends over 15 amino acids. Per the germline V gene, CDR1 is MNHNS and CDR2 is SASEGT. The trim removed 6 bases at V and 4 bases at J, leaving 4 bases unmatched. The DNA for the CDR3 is TGTGCCAGCAGGCCGGGGACTAGCGGGGCAGATACGCAGTATTTT. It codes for CASRPGTSGADTQYF.

The CDR3 sequence is CASSDMTGTAEAFF. CDR3 bases: TGTGCCAGCAGTGACATGACAGGGACCGCTGAAGCTTTCTTT. The chain employs TRBV25-1 and TRBJ1-1; 7 bases fit TRBD1. The length of the CDR3 is 14 residues. CDR1 MGHDK and CDR2 SYGVNS come from the germline V gene. Trimming removed 3 bases from V and 6 bases from J; junction bases left unmatched: 7.

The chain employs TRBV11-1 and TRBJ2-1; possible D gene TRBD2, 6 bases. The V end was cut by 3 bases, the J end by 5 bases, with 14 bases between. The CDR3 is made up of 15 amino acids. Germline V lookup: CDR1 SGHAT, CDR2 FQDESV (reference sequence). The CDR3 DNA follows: TGTGCCAGCAGCTTGTTTAGCGGACAAAACAATGAGCAGTTCTTC. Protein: CASSLFSGQNNEQFF.

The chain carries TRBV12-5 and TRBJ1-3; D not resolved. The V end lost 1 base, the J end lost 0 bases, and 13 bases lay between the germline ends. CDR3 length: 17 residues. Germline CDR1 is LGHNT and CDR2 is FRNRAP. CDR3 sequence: CASGLAVDIRSGNTIYF. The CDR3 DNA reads TGTGCTAGTGGTTTGGCCGTCGACATCCGCTCTGGAAACACCATATATTTT.